Listed below are T cell receptor beta chains from one sample, sequenced in a study of blood T cells in healthy people across ages. MiXCR was run by TCRdb on the 5' RACE reads, yielding one entry per CDR3 protein. This repertoire shows fewer than 800,000 distinct CDR3 sequences, about 30% found once; its top ten account for 15%. The sample consisted of blood. Source of these receptors: a woman over 75 in good health. CDR3s include the opening cysteine and the closing phenylalanine or tryptophan. D genes are given only for firm matches. Some rows mark clone size as missing; the rest say once, few, many or name a class of expanded clone.

clone_size: NA; j_call: TRBJ1-4; d_call: NA; v_call: TRBV20-1; cdr3_aa: CSARNNRASNEKLFF; cdr3_nt: TGCAGTGCTAGAAATAACAGGGCGTCTAATGAAAAACTGTTTTTT
clone_size: NA; j_call: TRBJ1-5; d_call: TRBD1; v_call: TRBV20-1; cdr3_aa: CSASSPGTGGVQPQHF; cdr3_nt: TGCAGTGCTAGTTCCCCTGGGACAGGGGGAGTCCAGCCCCAGCATTTT
clone_size: many; j_call: TRBJ2-1; d_call: NA; v_call: TRBV29-1; cdr3_aa: CSVEQFPYNEQFF; cdr3_nt: TGCAGCGTTGAACAGTTTCCCTACAATGAGCAGTTCTTC
clone_size: many; j_call: TRBJ2-3; d_call: TRBD2; v_call: TRBV5-1; cdr3_aa: CASSSGLAGGSTDTQYF; cdr3_nt: TGCGCCAGCAGTTCCGGACTAGCGGGGGGGAGCACAGATACGCAGTATTTT
clone_size: many; j_call: TRBJ2-7; d_call: NA; v_call: TRBV5-6; cdr3_aa: CASSLYAGRGYEQYF; cdr3_nt: TGTGCCAGCAGCCTTTATGCGGGACGGGGCTACGAGCAGTACTTC
clone_size: many; j_call: TRBJ1-1; d_call: NA; v_call: TRBV6-1; cdr3_aa: CASRDGFMNTEAFF; cdr3_nt: TGTGCCAGCAGGGACGGCTTCATGAACACTGAAGCTTTCTTT
clone_size: few; j_call: TRBJ1-4; d_call: NA; v_call: TRBV28; cdr3_aa: CASRAPGHRNEKLFF; cdr3_nt: TGTGCCAGCAGGGCGCCGGGACACCGTAATGAAAAACTGTTTTTT
clone_size: few; j_call: TRBJ2-6; d_call: NA; v_call: TRBV5-6; cdr3_aa: CASGLGGSGANVLTF; cdr3_nt: TGTGCCAGCGGCTTAGGGGGGTCTGGGGCCAACGTCCTGACTTTC
clone_size: many; j_call: TRBJ2-5; d_call: NA; v_call: TRBV11-2; cdr3_aa: CASSLRLARGETQYF; cdr3_nt: TGTGCCAGCAGCTTAAGGCTAGCGCGAGGGGAGACCCAGTACTTC
clone_size: many; j_call: TRBJ2-7; d_call: TRBD2; v_call: TRBV7-2; cdr3_aa: CASSLSYSGGASSYEQYF; cdr3_nt: TGTGCCAGCAGCTTAAGTTATAGCGGGGGCGCGAGCTCCTACGAGCAGTACTTC
clone_size: few; j_call: TRBJ1-5; d_call: TRBD1; v_call: TRBV10-3; cdr3_aa: CAIREDRSNQPQHF; cdr3_nt: TGTGCCATCAGGGAGGACAGGTCCAATCAGCCCCAGCATTTT
clone_size: many; j_call: TRBJ2-3; d_call: NA; v_call: TRBV7-8; cdr3_aa: CASSLVSGGTSTDTQYF; cdr3_nt: TGTGCCAGCAGCTTAGTTTCGGGTGGGACTAGCACAGATACGCAGTATTTT
clone_size: NA; j_call: TRBJ2-7; d_call: TRBD1; v_call: TRBV30; cdr3_aa: CACKRKGQSSYEQYF; cdr3_nt: TGTGCCTGTAAGCGCAAGGGACAGAGCTCCTACGAGCAGTACTTC
clone_size: many; j_call: TRBJ2-5; d_call: NA; v_call: TRBV30; cdr3_aa: CAWSNQETQYF; cdr3_nt: TGTGCCTGGAGCAATCAAGAGACCCAGTACTTC
clone_size: many; j_call: TRBJ1-2; d_call: TRBD1; v_call: TRBV9; cdr3_aa: CASSVVVTGGGGYTF; cdr3_nt: TGTGCCAGCAGCGTAGTAGTGACAGGGGGCGGTGGCTACACCTTC
clone_size: many; j_call: TRBJ2-6; d_call: TRBD2; v_call: TRBV5-4; cdr3_aa: CASSLGGGSANVLTF; cdr3_nt: TGTGCCAGCAGCTTGGGCGGGGGTTCGGCCAACGTCCTGACTTTC
clone_size: NA; j_call: TRBJ2-2; d_call: NA; v_call: TRBV7-9; cdr3_aa: CASSSEGSLGGTGELFF; cdr3_nt: TGTGCCAGCAGCTCCGAGGGTAGCCTGGGCGGCACCGGGGAGCTGTTTTTT
clone_size: NA; j_call: TRBJ2-3; d_call: TRBD2; v_call: TRBV7-9; cdr3_aa: CASSRGAGGRADTQYF; cdr3_nt: TGTGCCAGCAGCCGCGGGGCGGGGGGGCGAGCAGATACGCAGTATTTT
clone_size: many; j_call: TRBJ1-1; d_call: TRBD1; v_call: TRBV7-9; cdr3_aa: CASSFRTGGMNTEAFF; cdr3_nt: TGTGCCAGCAGCTTTCGGACAGGGGGCATGAACACTGAAGCTTTCTTT